The rows below give T cell receptor beta chains drawn from one sample of a study of cytomegalovirus exposure and HLA in healthy donors. TCRdb's copy holds only in-frame clones and misses some; the assay was immunoSEQ multiplex PCR. The sample yields approximately 140,000 clones, roughly 81% seen once. The sequencing input was PBMCs. Receptor source: a female donor in good health and CMV-seronegative. Both conserved end residues are part of each CDR3. D genes are given only for firm matches. Expanded clones get a size class; other rows say once, few or many, or leave the size out.

clone_size	j_call	v_call	d_call	cdr3_aa	cdr3_nt
.	TRBJ1-2	TRBV2	.	CASSERESRHGGYTF	TGTGCCAGCAGTGAAAGGGAGTCCCGTCATGGCGGCTACACCTTC
.	TRBJ2-7	TRBV27	TRBD2	CASSPTLRGGPNEQYF	TGTGCCAGCAGCCCCACACTTCGCGGGGGTCCCAACGAGCAGTACTTC
.	TRBJ2-2	TRBV6-4	TRBD1	CASRTGPNTGELFF	TGTGCCAGCAGGACAGGGCCGAACACCGGGGAGCTGTTTTTT
.	TRBJ2-7	TRBV27	.	CASIDGGEQYF	TGTGCCAGCATTGACGGGGGCGAGCAGTACTTC
few	TRBJ1-2	TRBV7-9	.	CASSLLVGDLPNYGYTF	TGTGCCAGCAGCTTATTGGTCGGAGACCTACCAAACTATGGCTACACCTTC
.	TRBJ2-1	TRBV30	TRBD1	CAWRGLLGQGDYNEQFF	TGTGCCTGGAGGGGACTCCTGGGACAGGGGGACTACAATGAGCAGTTCTTC
.	TRBJ2-7	TRBV6-1	TRBD2	CASLGRGVQYF	TGTGCCAGCCTCGGGCGGGGGGTGCAGTACTTC
.	TRBJ1-1	TRBV29-1	TRBD1	CSGLPGQMNTEAFF	TGCAGCGGCCTTCCGGGACAGATGAACACTGAAGCTTTCTTT
.	TRBJ2-2	TRBV5-1	TRBD1	CASSLTNQGAGELFF	TGCGCCAGCAGCTTAACGAACCAGGGGGCCGGGGAGCTGTTTTTT
.	TRBJ1-2	TRBV4-2	.	CASSQPGGGFDGYTF	TGTGCCAGCAGCCAACCTGGGGGAGGGTTTGATGGCTACACCTTC
.	TRBJ1-2	TRBV6-1	TRBD1	CASSAFKPGQGGYTF	TGTGCCAGCAGTGCCTTCAAGCCGGGACAGGGGGGCTACACCTTC
.	TRBJ2-3	TRBV6-5	.	CASSPRDPSTDTQYF	TGTGCCAGCAGTCCGCGGGACCCGAGCACAGATACGCAGTATTTT
once	TRBJ1-2	TRBV7-9	TRBD1	CSGTDRDGGYTF	TGTTCCGGGACGGACAGGGACGGTGGCTACACCTTC
few	TRBJ1-6	TRBV5-6	.	CASSLGAASPLHF	TGTGCCAGCAGCTTGGGTGCGGCTTCACCCCTCCACTTT
.	TRBJ1-1	TRBV2	.	CASSEVTPGLTTEAFF	TGTGCCAGCAGTGAAGTGACCCCGGGGTTAACGACTGAAGCTTTCTTT
.	TRBJ2-6	TRBV6-1	TRBD1	CASRTQGAGANVLTF	TGTGCCAGCAGAACACAGGGGGCCGGGGCCAACGTCCTGACTTTC
.	TRBJ2-2	TRBV9	.	CASSVSIADTNTGELFF	TGTGCCAGCAGCGTATCAATAGCGGACACGAACACCGGGGAGCTGTTTTTT
few	TRBJ2-2	TRBV11-3	.	CASSLVGGNTGELFF	TGTGCCAGCAGCTTAGTAGGGGGTAACACCGGGGAGCTGTTTTTT
.	TRBJ2-7	TRBV9	TRBD1	CASSSFSGTGGEQYF	TGTGCCAGCAGCTCGTTTAGTGGGACAGGGGGCGAGCAGTACTTC
.	TRBJ2-5	TRBV27	.	CASSLLNRGRETQYF	TGTGCCAGCAGTTTACTCAACCGGGGTCGGGAGACCCAGTACTTC
.	TRBJ2-7	TRBV7-3	TRBD1	CASSFDRANEQYF	TGTGCCAGCAGCTTCGACAGGGCCAACGAGCAGTACTTC
.	TRBJ2-1	TRBV13	TRBD2	CASSILVLAGGIYNEQFF	TGTGCCAGCAGCATACTAGTTCTAGCGGGAGGAATCTACAATGAGCAGTTCTTC
few	TRBJ2-1	TRBV5-4	.	CASSLRDNEQFF	TGTGCCAGCAGCTTGCGGGACAATGAGCAGTTCTTC
.	TRBJ2-1	TRBV29-1	.	CSVEGQAEGSYNEQFF	TGCAGCGTTGAGGGCCAAGCGGAGGGCTCCTACAATGAGCAGTTCTTC
.	TRBJ1-1	TRBV7-9	TRBD1	CASSPPRPTGGSGTEAFF	TGTGCCAGCAGCCCGCCCCGACCGACAGGGGGCAGTGGCACTGAAGCTTTCTTT
.	TRBJ2-6	TRBV27	TRBD1	CASSGQGARSGANVLTF	TGTGCCAGCAGTGGACAGGGGGCGCGCTCTGGGGCCAACGTCCTGACTTTC
.	TRBJ1-2	TRBV7-9	TRBD1	CASSFTGGYGYTF	TGTGCCAGCAGCTTTACAGGGGGTTATGGCTACACCTTC
.	TRBJ1-3	TRBV28	.	CASSSRQLSGNTIYF	TGTGCCAGCAGTTCACGACAGCTCTCTGGAAACACCATATATTTT
.	TRBJ2-1	TRBV7-9	TRBD2	CASSTLAGSSYNEQFF	TGTGCCAGCAGCACACTAGCGGGGAGCTCCTACAATGAGCAGTTCTTC
few	TRBJ1-1	TRBV4-2	.	CASSQYNVGDTEAFF	TGTGCCAGCAGCCAATATAATGTGGGAGACACTGAAGCTTTCTTT
.	TRBJ2-5	TRBV5-1	.	CASDTGSKETQYF	TGCGCCAGCGACACAGGGTCTAAAGAGACCCAGTACTTC
.	TRBJ1-5	TRBV7-8	.	CASSLQGSQPQHF	TGTGCCAGCAGCCTACAGGGATCTCAGCCCCAGCATTTT
.	TRBJ1-4	TRBV5-1	.	CASSLSADGEKLFF	TGCGCCAGCAGCTTGTCCGCCGACGGGGAAAAACTGTTTTTT
.	TRBJ2-3	TRBV28	TRBD2	CASSFPRGLAGEGRWDTQYF	TGTGCCAGCAGTTTCCCTCGTGGACTAGCGGGAGAGGGGCGCTGGGATACGCAGTATTTT
.	TRBJ2-7	TRBV5-6	TRBD1	CASSKPGQNYEQYF	TGTGCCAGCAGTAAACCGGGACAGAACTACGAGCAGTACTTC
.	TRBJ2-5	TRBV18	.	CASSTTSSEETQYF	TGTGCCAGCTCAACCACGAGCTCGGAAGAGACCCAGTACTTC
.	TRBJ2-7	TRBV28	.	CASSFGGAPYEQYF	TGTGCCAGCAGTTTCGGAGGGGCCCCCTACGAGCAGTACTTC
.	TRBJ1-1	TRBV18	TRBD1	CASRTGRETEAFF	TGTGCCAGCCGGACAGGGAGAGAGACTGAAGCTTTCTTT
.	TRBJ2-5	TRBV18	.	CASSPLEGGVGETQYF	TGTGCCAGCTCACCTCTTGAGGGCGGGGTCGGGGAGACCCAGTACTTC
.	TRBJ2-1	TRBV5-1	TRBD2	CASSLAPGGSYNEQFF	TGCGCCAGCAGCTTGGCCCCGGGAGGGTCCTACAATGAGCAGTTCTTC
.	TRBJ2-7	TRBV11-2	.	CASSLTLADRSYEQYF	TGTGCCAGCAGCTTAACGTTGGCGGACAGATCCTACGAGCAGTACTTC
.	TRBJ2-1	TRBV5-1	.	CASRERDWNYNEQFF	TGCGCCAGCAGGGAACGGGACTGGAATTACAATGAGCAGTTCTTC
.	TRBJ2-5	TRBV18	.	CASSPRSDQETQYF	TGTGCCAGCTCACCACGGAGCGACCAAGAGACCCAGTACTTC
.	TRBJ2-2	TRBV10-3	TRBD2	CAISDGRKRETGELFF	TGTGCCATCAGTGATGGGCGGAAGCGGGAGACCGGGGAGCTGTTTTTT
.	TRBJ2-7	TRBV6-5	.	CASSPGDGYEQYF	TGTGCCAGCAGCCCAGGGGACGGGTACGAGCAGTACTTC